Below, 32 T cell receptor beta chains from the same sample are listed, as sequenced in a study of T cells in localized non-small cell lung cancer. Repertoires were generated with immunoSEQ multiplex PCR, while TCRdb's copy carries only in-frame clones and drops some. The sample comprises around 41,000 clones, 86% of which are singletons, and roughly 6.9% rests with the top ten. The specimen comprised peripheral blood, sampled before any cancer treatment. These receptors all come from a woman between 18 and 55 years old with stage III lung adenocarcinoma.

V is TRBV4-1 and J is TRBJ1-5; D perhaps matches TRBD1 (5 bases). The germline V gene has CDR1 MGHRA and CDR2 YSYEKL. This CDR3 is built from 15 residues. With 0 bases removed from V and 6 bases from J, the gap between germline ends came to 12 bases. The CDR3 bases are TGCGCCAGCAGCCAAGATATTTTGGGGGGTCAGCCCCAGCATTTT. Amino acids: CASSQDILGGQPQHF.

This chain connects TRBV27 to TRBJ1-6; maybe TRBD1 (6 bases). The germline V gene has CDR1 MNHEY and CDR2 SMNVEV (reference sequence). This CDR3 spans 17 amino acids. V lost 1 base and J 1 base, leaving 11 bases between the germline ends. CDR3 sequence: CASSLLGGLSYNSPLHF. The CDR3 nucleotides are TGTGCCAGCAGTTTATTGGGGGGCTTGTCCTATAATTCACCCCTCCACTTT.

The chain couples TRBV21-1 to TRBJ1-6; TRBD1 reflects the table's D call only, with no check against the DNA. TRBV21-1 is given as a pseudogene. The CDR3 has 20 residues. DNA of the CDR3: TGTGCCAGCAACATCCCCCCGGGGACAGGGAGAGTATGGGCTAATTCACCCCTCCACTTT. It codes for CASNIPPGTGRVWANSPLHF.

V is TRBV7-2 and J is TRBJ1-5, with D possibly matching TRBD1 (5 bases). Germline V gene lookup returns CDR1 SGHTA and CDR2 FQGNSA. V dropped 2 bases and J dropped 7 bases, with 12 bases sitting between them. There are 14 residues in the CDR3. The CDR3 reads CASSLRGGTQPQHF. In DNA form, the CDR3 reads TGTGCCAGCAGCTTACGGGGAGGGACGCAGCCCCAGCATTTT.

The V gene is TRBV16, the J gene TRBJ1-5; D is undetermined. This CDR3 is 15 amino acids long. With 4 bases removed from V and 0 bases from J, the gap between germline ends came to 10 bases. CDR1 and CDR2 (germline): KGHSY, FQNENV. The CDR3 reads CASSLFDISNQPQHF. In DNA, the CDR3 is TGTGCCAGCAGCCTCTTCGACATTAGCAATCAGCCCCAGCATTTT. The whole variable domain, filled in from reference TRBV16 and TRBJ1-5, reads GEEVAQTPKHLVRGEGQKAKLYCAPIKGHSYVFWYQQVLKNEFKFLISFQNENVFDETGMPKERFSAKCLPNSPCSLEIQATKLEDSAVYFCASSLFDISNQPQHFGDGTRLSIL.

The rearrangement links TRBV5-1 to TRBJ2-1; D call uncertain. Trimming shortened V by 0 bases and J by 3 bases, and 7 bases separated the two germline ends. This CDR3 is built from 14 residues. The germline CDR1 and CDR2 sequences are SGHRS and YFSETQ. In nucleotides, the CDR3 is TGCGCCAGCAGCTTGGGGGGTGGCTACAATGAGCAGTTCTTC. Protein: CASSLGGGYNEQFF.

The chain uses TRBV18 and TRBJ2-5; D gene ambiguous. The ends were cut back, 2 bases at V and 2 bases at J, with 6 bases in the middle. Germline loops: CDR1 KGHSH, CDR2 LQKENI. CDR3 length: 13 residues. The CDR3 coding sequence is TGTGCCAGCTCACCAGTCAGGCAAGAGACCCAGTACTTC. Translation: CASSPVRQETQYF.

The V and J genes are TRBV4-1 and TRBJ2-1, with TRBD1 identical over 7 bases. V was pared by 5 bases and J by 8 bases, with 12 bases of the junction left unmatched. Germline lookup yields CDR1 MGHRA and CDR2 YSYEKL. The CDR3 totals 15 residues. The CDR3 sequence is CASSSGQSGLHEQFF. The CDR3 nucleotides read TGCGCCAGCAGCTCGGGACAGAGTGGCCTCCATGAGCAGTTCTTC.

The chain joins TRBV10-2 to TRBJ1-2; D is uncertain. V was cut by 5 bases and J by 2 bases, with 6 bases left in between. Per the germline V gene, CDR1 is WSHSY and CDR2 is SAAADI. The CDR3 has 12 residues. CDR3 amino acids: CASSSPNYGYTF. CDR3 DNA: TGCGCCAGCAGTAGTCCAAACTATGGCTACACCTTC.

The chain has TRBV15 and TRBJ1-1; tentatively, D is TRBD1 (6 bases). Deletions cut 2 bases from V and 3 bases from J, with 13 bases between. The V gene's germline CDR1 is LNHNV and CDR2 YYDKDF (reference sequence). The CDR3 is 15 amino acids. In DNA, the CDR3 is TGTGCCACCAGCAGACAACAGGGTTGGGACACTGAAGCTTTCTTT. It codes for CATSRQQGWDTEAFF.

This chain joins TRBV6-5 and TRBJ2-2, with 8 nucleotides matching TRBD1. The CDR3 runs 14 residues. V was pared by 5 bases and J by 6 bases, with 5 bases of the junction left unmatched. Germline assignment: CDR1 MNHEY and CDR2 SVGAGI. CDR3 coding DNA: TGTGCCAGCAGTCTGACAGGGGATTCCGGGGAGCTGTTTTTT. Amino acids: CASSLTGDSGELFF.

The chain uses TRBV7-6 and TRBJ1-1; D gene unclear. Per the germline V gene, CDR1 is SGHVS and CDR2 is FNYEAQ. V lost 8 bases to trimming and J lost 0 bases, with 16 bases between them. CDR3 length equals 15 residues. The CDR3 bases are TGTGCCAGCGGGAGATGGGGTCAGTTGAACACTGAAGCTTTCTTT. Its translation: CASGRWGQLNTEAFF.

The CDR3 sequence: CASSETRTNEQFF. CDR3 DNA sequence: TGTGCCAGCAGCGAGACACGCACTAATGAGCAGTTCTTC. The chain is built from TRBV7-3 and TRBJ2-1; no clear D gene. Trimming pared 5 bases from V and 7 bases from J, leaving 12 bases between. CDR3 length: 13 residues. From germline, CDR1 is SGHTA and CDR2 FQGTGA.

In its sample, this clone was seen once. The rearrangement links TRBV18 to TRBJ2-2, with a weak D call TRBD1 (7 bases). The CDR3 runs to 17 residues. The V gene lost 1 base and the J gene lost 5 bases, with 17 bases spanning the gap. Germline values: CDR1 KGHSH, CDR2 LQKENI. In DNA, the CDR3 is TGTGCCAGCTCACCACGTCGGCGTCAGGGGGGAACCGGGGAGCTGTTTTTT. This codes for CASSPRRRQGGTGELFF.

This clone was seen only once. This sequence joins TRBV5-1 and TRBJ2-2; a weak D match, TRBD2 (5 bases). Per the germline V gene, CDR1 is SGHRS and CDR2 is YFSETQ. The CDR3 runs to 14 residues. V was pared by 3 bases and J by 3 bases, with 9 bases between. In DNA, the CDR3 is TGCGCCAGCAGCTCATTGGGAGACACCGGGGAGCTGTTTTTT. It yields the protein CASSSLGDTGELFF.

CDR3 DNA sequence: TGCGCCAGCAGCTTCCAGGCAGACCCGAACACTGAAGCTTTCTTT. Translated: CASSFQADPNTEAFF. The V gene is TRBV5-1, the J gene TRBJ1-1; D remains unclear. Per germline, CDR1 SGHRS and CDR2 YFSETQ. The CDR3 runs 15 residues. Trimming cost V 2 bases and J 1 base, with 12 bases left between them. The full variable domain, completed using reference TRBV5-1 and TRBJ1-1, is KAGVTQTPRYLIKTRGQQVTLSCSPISGHRSVSWYQQTPGQGLQFLFEYFSETQRNKGNFPGRFSGRQFSNSRSEMNVSTLELGDSALYLCASSFQADPNTEAFFGQGTRLTVV.

V and J are TRBV6-5 and TRBJ1-3; TRBD1 is a possible D gene (6 bases). Germline values: CDR1 MNHEY, CDR2 SVGAGI. V was clipped by 2 bases and J by 3 bases, with 11 bases between them. The CDR3 length is 15 residues. CDR3 in amino acids: CASSYEWGLGNTIYF. CDR3 coding DNA: TGTGCCAGCAGTTACGAGTGGGGGCTTGGAAACACCATATATTTT.

The V gene is TRBV11-2, the J gene TRBJ1-1; D is unclear. Trimming left V 5 bases short and J 1 base short, with 8 bases between. Germline V gene data show CDR1 as SGHAT and CDR2 as FQNNGV. The CDR3 contains 13 residues. This CDR3 is CASSRGRNTEAFF. The CDR3 nucleotides read TGTGCCAGCAGCCGCGGACGGAACACTGAAGCTTTCTTT.

The rearrangement uses TRBV15 and TRBJ2-1; the D gene is possibly TRBD2 (6 bases). Trimming took 0 bases from V and 5 from J, leaving 8 bases between them. The CDR3 has 14 amino acids. Germline assignment: CDR1 LNHNV and CDR2 YYDKDF (reference sequence). The CDR3 loop reads CATSRDPGDNEQFF. The CDR3 DNA reads TGTGCCACCAGCAGAGATCCGGGGGACAATGAGCAGTTCTTC. Supplemented by reference TRBV15 and TRBJ2-1, the full variable domain reads DAMVIQNPRYQVTQFGKPVTLSCSQTLNHNVMYWYQQKSSQAPKLLFHYYDKDFNNEADTPDNFQSRRPNTSFCFLDIRSPGLGDTAMYLCATSRDPGDNEQFFGPGTRLTVL.

V gene TRBV30 combines with J gene TRBJ1-4, with 7 positions matching TRBD1. Germline lookup yields CDR1 GTSNPN and CDR2 SVGIG (reference sequence). After removal of 4 bases from V and 4 bases from J, the junction contained 6 bases not matched to a gene. The CDR3 sequence is 14 residues long. As DNA, the CDR3 is TGTGCCTGGACCCAGGGACAGATTAATGAAAAACTGTTTTTT. It yields the protein CAWTQGQINEKLFF.

The V call is TRBV6-7, the J call TRBJ2-1, with D perhaps TRBD1 (5 bases). TRBV6-7 is an ORF, with its function uncertain. The V and J ends lost 4 bases and 1 base respectively, with 14 bases between them. This CDR3 spans 16 amino acids. CDR3 sequence: CASSSSRAWSYNEQFF. The DNA of the CDR3 is TGTGCCAGCAGTTCCTCCAGGGCGTGGTCCTACAATGAGCAGTTCTTC.

The chain links TRBV30 to TRBJ1-5; the D gene is possibly TRBD1 (5 bases). The CDR3 spans 13 residues. Germline V gives CDR1 GTSNPN, CDR2 SVGIG (reference sequence). The V and J ends lost 3 bases and 3 bases respectively, with 9 bases between them. CDR3 in amino acids: CAWSRGNNQPQHF. For the CDR3, the DNA is TGTGCCTGGAGCCGGGGGAACAATCAGCCCCAGCATTTT.

The chain recombines TRBV7-8 with TRBJ2-1; TRBD2 is a possible D gene (6 bases). The ends were cut back, 5 bases at V and 15 bases at J, with 17 bases in the middle. CDR1 SGHVS and CDR2 FQNEAQ come from the germline V gene. CDR3 length equals 12 residues. The chain's CDR3 is CASSQREAGGFF. DNA for the CDR3: TGTGCCAGCAGCCAACGCGAGGCCGGGGGGTTCTTC. The variable domain in full, completed from reference TRBV7-8 and TRBJ2-1, reads GAGVSQSPRYKVAKRGQDVALRCDPISGHVSLFWYQQALGQGPEFLTYFQNEAQLDKSGLPSDRFFAERPEGSVSTLKIQRTQQEDSAVYLCASSQREAGGFFGPGTRLTVL.

The rearrangement links TRBV15 to TRBJ1-5; no firm D call. V lost 3 bases and J 2 bases, leaving 5 bases between the germline ends. The CDR3 runs to 13 residues. CDR1 and CDR2 from the germline V gene are LNHNV and YYDKDF (reference sequence). The CDR3 nucleotides read TGTGCCACCAGCAGGCAGGGCAATCAGCCCCAGCATTTT. Amino acids: CATSRQGNQPQHF.

This sequence joins TRBV25-1 and TRBJ2-5, with 7 bases matching TRBD2. In germline, CDR1 is MGHDK, CDR2 SYGVNS. The CDR3 is 12 amino acids. Trimming removed 7 bases from V and 4 bases from J; junction bases left unmatched: 3. The CDR3 DNA follows: TGTGCCAGCACTTCGGGGGGAGAGACCCAGTACTTC. Amino acid sequence: CASTSGGETQYF.

This chain uses TRBV15 with TRBJ2-1; D gene ambiguous. The V and J ends lost 4 bases and 0 bases respectively, with 16 bases between them. Germline CDR1 is LNHNV and CDR2 is YYDKDF (reference sequence). The CDR3 contains 17 residues. The CDR3 here is CATSTFPPVSSYNEQFF. In DNA, the CDR3 is TGTGCCACCAGCACCTTTCCCCCAGTTAGCTCCTACAATGAGCAGTTCTTC.

This chain connects TRBV4-2 to TRBJ2-1; D may be TRBD1 (5 bases). Between the trimmed V and J ends, which lost 0 bases and 1 base, there was a span of 7 bases. The germline V gene encodes CDR1 LGHNA and CDR2 YNFKEQ. The length of the CDR3 is 15 residues. The CDR3 coding sequence is TGTGCCAGCAGCCAAGACAGGGCATCCTACAATGAGCAGTTCTTC. It yields the protein CASSQDRASYNEQFF.

The chain carries TRBV7-3 and TRBJ2-6; 8 nucleotides match TRBD1. V lost 5 bases to trimming and J lost 1 base; unmatched junction nucleotides: 4. This CDR3 is built from 16 residues. Per germline, CDR1 SGHTA and CDR2 FQGTGA. CDR3 coding DNA: TGTGCCAGCAGCCTGCGGACAGGGTCTGGGGCCAACGTCCTGACTTTC. Translation gives CASSLRTGSGANVLTF.

This sequence joins TRBV20-1 and TRBJ1-1; the D gene is possibly TRBD1 (5 bases). Germline V CDR1 and CDR2: DFQATT, SNEGSKA (reference sequence). This CDR3 contains 11 residues. Trimming stripped 7 bases from V and 7 bases from J, with 13 bases between. The DNA for the CDR3 is TGCAGTGTAGGAGGGGACCGTGAAGCTTTCTTT. It translates to CSVGGDREAFF.

The sample holds a few counts of this clone. The chain uses TRBV27 and TRBJ1-5; D uncertain. Trimming removed 3 bases at V and 0 bases at J, with 6 bases between. The CDR3 loop spans 14 amino acids. The germline V gene encodes CDR1 MNHEY and CDR2 SMNVEV (reference sequence). The CDR3 DNA is TGTGCCAGCAGTTTTGAGGCTAGCAATCAGCCCCAGCATTTT. Translated, it gives CASSFEASNQPQHF.

The chain is built from TRBV4-1 and TRBJ1-2; D is undetermined. From germline, CDR1 is MGHRA and CDR2 YSYEKL. The CDR3 has 13 residues. Trimming left V 1 base short and J 5 bases short, with 8 bases between. The CDR3 loop is CASSQGADYGYTF. DNA of the CDR3: TGCGCCAGCAGCCAAGGGGCAGATTATGGCTACACCTTC.

The CDR3 nucleotides are TGTGCCAGCACAGTTGGGACAGGGGTGGTCAATGAGCAGTTCTTC. Translation: CASTVGTGVVNEQFF. The chain joins TRBV6-1 to TRBJ2-1; 10 bases map to TRBD1. Trimming took 7 bases from V and 6 from J; bases not matched to a gene: 9. The germline V gene encodes CDR1 MNHNS and CDR2 SASEGT. The CDR3 has 15 amino acids.